This T cell receptor (beta chain) was identified in a study of B cell selection in AIRE deficiency. Study results and limitations: About 30.6% of healthy-shared Treg sequences were found among patient Tconv cells. Shorter CDR3s marked shared Treg sequences, biased toward few non-templated insertions. Of roughly 4,000 shared Treg TCRbeta sequences, roughly 32% were healthy-only, about 8.6% patient-only.

Original data processing: Pooled conventional T cells gave approximately 1x10^5 patient and about 130,000 donor TCRbeta sequences. Assay used: immunoSEQ multiplex PCR; TCRdb lists only in-frame clones, some missing. The V and J calls and clone size are taken from that table; D and trimming were inferred from the DNA. There are tens of thousands of clones in the sample; about 96% occur only once, and around 0.3% lies in the top ten. Points on this clone: Its specificity is unknown.

CD4+CD127+ cells were sorted as the conventional CD4 T cells. V was clipped by 6 bases and J by 1 base, with 22 bases between them. The CDR3 is 17 amino acids. The germline V gene encodes CDR1 SQVTM and CDR2 ANQGSEA. The rearrangement joins TRBV29-1 to TRBJ2-1; D not resolved. The sample comprised conventional CD4+ T cells sorted from PBMCs. This TCR came from a human donor with AIRE deficiency. Here the CDR3 DNA reads TGCAGCGTCTCGCAGATCCTCCGGGCCTCATCCTACAATGAGCAGTTCTTC. It specifies CSVSQILRASSYNEQFF.